This T cell receptor beta chain was recovered during a study of beta chain features in type 1 diabetes. Broader study findings: In all four CD4+ subsets, TCRB CDR3 length was significantly, moderately reduced in type 1 diabetes. For TCRB rearrangement, an influence of HLA type remained unresolved here. PCR may have favored shorter templates equally in patients and controls.

This clone appeared a few times. Its antigen is unknown. Isolated RNA was reverse transcribed in full, so expressed TCRB transcripts were sequenced. Some 3.4 million reads were obtained on average from naive, central memory and regulatory T cell samples. The table came from immunoSEQ multiplex PCR; TCRdb's copy has only in-frame clones and leaves some out. The table has approximately 730,000 clones, about an eighth seen once. A single heparinised blood sample, averaging approximately 0.12 L, was obtained per donor. Germline V gene data show CDR1 as MNHEY and CDR2 as SVGAGI. This CDR3 has 14 amino acids. Trimming pared 0 bases from V and 3 bases from J, leaving 9 bases between.

The receptor was derived from a man between 18 and 29 years old with type 1 diabetes. Sequencing was performed on naive CD4+ T cells from blood. The chain uses TRBV6-5 and TRBJ2-7; D possibly corresponds to TRBD2 (5 bases). The CDR3 is CASSYSERDYEQYF. For the CDR3, the DNA is TGTGCCAGCAGTTACTCGGAGAGGGACTACGAGCAGTACTTC.